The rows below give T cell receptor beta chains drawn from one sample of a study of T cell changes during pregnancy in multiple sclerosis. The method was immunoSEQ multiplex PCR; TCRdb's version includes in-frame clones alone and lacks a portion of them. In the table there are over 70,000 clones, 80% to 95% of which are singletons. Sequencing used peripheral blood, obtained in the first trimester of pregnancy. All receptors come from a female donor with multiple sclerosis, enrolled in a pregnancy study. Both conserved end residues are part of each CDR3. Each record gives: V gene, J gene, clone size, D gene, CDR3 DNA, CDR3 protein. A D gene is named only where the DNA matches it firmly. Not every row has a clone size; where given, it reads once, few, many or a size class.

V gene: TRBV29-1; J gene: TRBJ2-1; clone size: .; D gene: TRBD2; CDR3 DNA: TGCAGCGTTGGGCTAGCGGGGGGCCTCGGTGAGCAGTTCTTC; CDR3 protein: CSVGLAGGLGEQFF
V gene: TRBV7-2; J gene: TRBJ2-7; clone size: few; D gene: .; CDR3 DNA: TGTGCGACCTCTAGGAGGGCCGCCTACGAGCAGTACTTC; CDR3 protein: CATSRRAAYEQYF
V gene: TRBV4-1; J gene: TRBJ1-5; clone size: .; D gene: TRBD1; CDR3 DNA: TGCGCCAGCAGCCAAGCCTTCGACAGGGGGAGAGGTCAGCCCCAGCATTTT; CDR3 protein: CASSQAFDRGRGQPQHF
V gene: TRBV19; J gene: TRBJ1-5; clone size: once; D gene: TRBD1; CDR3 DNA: TGTGCCACTGATAGAGGAGGACAGGGAGGAATAAGCAATCAGCCCCAGCATTTT; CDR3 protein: CATDRGGQGGISNQPQHF
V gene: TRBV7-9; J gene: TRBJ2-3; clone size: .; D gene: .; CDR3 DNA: TGTGCCAGCAGCTTTCTGGCGGGGGCGCTCACAGATACGCAGTATTTT; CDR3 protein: CASSFLAGALTDTQYF
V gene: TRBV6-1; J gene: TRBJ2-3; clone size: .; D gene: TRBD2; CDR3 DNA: TGTGCCAGCAGTGCCCTTGGAGGGACTAGCCAAGATACGCAGTATTTT; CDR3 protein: CASSALGGTSQDTQYF
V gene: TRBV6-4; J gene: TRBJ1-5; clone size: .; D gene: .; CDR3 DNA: TGTGCCAGCAGTTTCGGGCAGGGTAATCAGCCCCAGCATTTT; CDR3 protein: CASSFGQGNQPQHF
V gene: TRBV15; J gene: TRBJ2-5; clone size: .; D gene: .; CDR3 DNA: TGTGCCACCAGCAGGGGAACTGGGGGGAGCTTCCAAGAGACCCAGTACTTC; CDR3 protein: CATSRGTGGSFQETQYF
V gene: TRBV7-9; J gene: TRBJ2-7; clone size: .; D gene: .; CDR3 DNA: TGTGCCAGCAGCTTAGATTCCAGCGGGTATACCTACGAGCAGTACTTC; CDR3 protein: CASSLDSSGYTYEQYF
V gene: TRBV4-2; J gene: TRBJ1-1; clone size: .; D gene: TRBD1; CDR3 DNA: TGTGCCAGCAGCGAACTTTCAGGGGGTCCGAGCACTGAAGCTTTCTTT; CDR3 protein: CASSELSGGPSTEAFF
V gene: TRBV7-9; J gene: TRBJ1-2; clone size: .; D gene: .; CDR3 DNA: TGTGCCAGCAGTTCGTCCCCAGGGACTCTAGGCTACACCTTC; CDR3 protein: CASSSSPGTLGYTF
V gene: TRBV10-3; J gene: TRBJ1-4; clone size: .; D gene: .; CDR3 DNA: TGTGCCATCAGTGAGGGTTCAGGGCACCTTAATGAAAAACTGTTTTTT; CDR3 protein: CAISEGSGHLNEKLFF
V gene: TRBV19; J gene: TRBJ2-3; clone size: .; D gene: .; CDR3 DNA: TGTGCCAGTAACCCTCTCACGGGGAGCACAGATACGCAGTATTTT; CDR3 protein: CASNPLTGSTDTQYF
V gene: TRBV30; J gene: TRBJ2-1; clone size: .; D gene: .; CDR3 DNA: TGTGCCTGGGCCCTCGTGCGGGGAAACGAGCAGTTCTTC; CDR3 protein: CAWALVRGNEQFF
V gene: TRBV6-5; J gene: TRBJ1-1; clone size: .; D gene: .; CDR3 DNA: TGTGCCAGCAGCCACGGACGGAGGACTGAAGCTTTCTTT; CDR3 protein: CASSHGRRTEAFF
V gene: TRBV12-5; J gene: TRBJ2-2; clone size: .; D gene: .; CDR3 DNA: TGTGCTAGTGGTTTTATAGCATCCGGGGAGCTGTTTTTT; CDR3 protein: CASGFIASGELFF
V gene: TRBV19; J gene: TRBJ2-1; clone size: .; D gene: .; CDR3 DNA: TGTGCCAGTAGTATACGACAGTACAATGAGCAGTTCTTC; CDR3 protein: CASSIRQYNEQFF
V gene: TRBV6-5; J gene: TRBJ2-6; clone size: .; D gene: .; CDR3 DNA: TGTGCCAGCAGTTTAGTCGGAGAGGCTGGGGCCAACGTCCTGACTTTC; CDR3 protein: CASSLVGEAGANVLTF
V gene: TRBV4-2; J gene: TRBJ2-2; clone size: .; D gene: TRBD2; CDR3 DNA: TGTGCCAGCAGCCCCCCGTCCGGGGGGGCCTACACCGGGGAGCTGTTTTTT; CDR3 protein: CASSPPSGGAYTGELFF
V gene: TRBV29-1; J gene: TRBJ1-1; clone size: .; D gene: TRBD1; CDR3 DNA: TGCAGCGTTACAGGGGGTTTGAACACTGAAGCTTTCTTT; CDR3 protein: CSVTGGLNTEAFF
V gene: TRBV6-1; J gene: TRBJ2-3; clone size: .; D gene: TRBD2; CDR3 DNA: TGTGCCAGCAGTGAAGGGACTAGCGTTACTGCGCAGTATTTT; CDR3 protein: CASSEGTSVTAQYF
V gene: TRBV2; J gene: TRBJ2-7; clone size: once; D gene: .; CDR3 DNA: TGTGCCAGCAGTGAGTCCACCTACGAGCAGTACTTC; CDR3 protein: CASSESTYEQYF
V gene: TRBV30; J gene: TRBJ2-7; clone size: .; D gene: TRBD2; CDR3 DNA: TGTGCCTGGAGTGTACAGGGCCTAGCGGGGTCCTACGAGCAGTACTTC; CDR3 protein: CAWSVQGLAGSYEQYF
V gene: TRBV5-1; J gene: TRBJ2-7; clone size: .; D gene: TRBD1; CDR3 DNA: TGCGCCAGCAGAGGGGGCAGCTCCTACGAGCAGTACTTC; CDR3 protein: CASRGGSSYEQYF
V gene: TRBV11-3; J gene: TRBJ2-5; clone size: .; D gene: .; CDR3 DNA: TGTGCCAGCAGCTTAGACCCCTTGGAGACCCAGTACTTC; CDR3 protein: CASSLDPLETQYF
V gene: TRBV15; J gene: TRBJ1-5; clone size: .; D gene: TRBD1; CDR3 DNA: TGTGCCACCAGCAGAGGCGGGGACAGCATTAATCAGCCCCAGCATTTT; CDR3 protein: CATSRGGDSINQPQHF
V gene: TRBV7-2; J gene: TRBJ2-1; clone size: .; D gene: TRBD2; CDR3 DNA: TGTGCCAGCAGCCGATTGGGACTAGATGCCAATGAGCAGTTCTTC; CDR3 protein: CASSRLGLDANEQFF
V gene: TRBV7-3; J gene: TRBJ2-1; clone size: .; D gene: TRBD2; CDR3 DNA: TGTGCCAGCAGCTCCGTAGCGGGGGGGCCCCCCTCCTACAATGAGCAGTTCTTC; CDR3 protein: CASSSVAGGPPSYNEQFF
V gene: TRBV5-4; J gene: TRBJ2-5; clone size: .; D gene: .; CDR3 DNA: TGTGCCAGCACGACGCGGGCCCTCCAAGAGACCCAGTACTTC; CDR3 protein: CASTTRALQETQYF